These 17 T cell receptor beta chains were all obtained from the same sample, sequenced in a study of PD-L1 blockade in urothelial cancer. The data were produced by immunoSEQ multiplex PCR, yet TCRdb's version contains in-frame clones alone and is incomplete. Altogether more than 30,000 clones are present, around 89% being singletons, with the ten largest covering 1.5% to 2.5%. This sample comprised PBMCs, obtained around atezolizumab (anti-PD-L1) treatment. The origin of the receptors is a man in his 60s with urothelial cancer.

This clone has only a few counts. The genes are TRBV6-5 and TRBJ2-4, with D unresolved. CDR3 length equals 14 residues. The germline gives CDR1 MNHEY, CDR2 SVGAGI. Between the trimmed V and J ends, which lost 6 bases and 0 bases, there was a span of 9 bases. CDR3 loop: CASRGGLAKNIQYF. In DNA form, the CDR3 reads TGTGCCAGCAGGGGTGGGCTAGCCAAAAACATTCAGTACTTC.

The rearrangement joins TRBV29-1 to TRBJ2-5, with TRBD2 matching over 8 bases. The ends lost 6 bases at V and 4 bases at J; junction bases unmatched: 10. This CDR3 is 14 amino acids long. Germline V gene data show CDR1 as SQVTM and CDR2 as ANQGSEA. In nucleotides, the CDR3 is TGCAGCGTGACGGTTAGCGGGGCGGGAGAGACCCAGTACTTC. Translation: CSVTVSGAGETQYF.

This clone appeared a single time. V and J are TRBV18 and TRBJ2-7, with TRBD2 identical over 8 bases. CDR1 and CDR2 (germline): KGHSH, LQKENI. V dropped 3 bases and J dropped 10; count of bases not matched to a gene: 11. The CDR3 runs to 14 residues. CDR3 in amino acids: CASSPGDPGGGQYF. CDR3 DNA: TGTGCCAGCTCACCGGGAGATCCCGGGGGGGGACAGTACTTC.

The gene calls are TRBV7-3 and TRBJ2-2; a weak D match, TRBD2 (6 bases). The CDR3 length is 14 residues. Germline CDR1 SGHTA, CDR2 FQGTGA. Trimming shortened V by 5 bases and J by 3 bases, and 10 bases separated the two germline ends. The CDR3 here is CASSPSGDTGELFF. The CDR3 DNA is TGTGCCAGCAGCCCCTCGGGGGACACCGGGGAGCTGTTTTTT.

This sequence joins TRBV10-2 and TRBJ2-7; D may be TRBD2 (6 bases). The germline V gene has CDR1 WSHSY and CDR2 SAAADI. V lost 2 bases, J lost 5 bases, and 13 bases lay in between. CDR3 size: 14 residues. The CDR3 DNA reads TGCGCCAGCAGTGAGCGGGGAAGGGAGGACGAGCAGTACTTC. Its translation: CASSERGREDEQYF.

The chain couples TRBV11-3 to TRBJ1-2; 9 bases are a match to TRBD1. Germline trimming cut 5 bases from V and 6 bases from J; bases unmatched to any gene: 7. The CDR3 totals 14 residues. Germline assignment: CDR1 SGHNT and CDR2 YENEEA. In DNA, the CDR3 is TGTGCCAGCAGCCCGCGGACAGGGGCCCATGGCTACACCTTC. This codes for CASSPRTGAHGYTF.

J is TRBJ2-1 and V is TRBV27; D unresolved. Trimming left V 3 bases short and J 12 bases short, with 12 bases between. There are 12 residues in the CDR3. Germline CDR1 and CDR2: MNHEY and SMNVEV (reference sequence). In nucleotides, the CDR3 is TGTGCCAGCAGTTTTGACTTTTCGCTGCAGTTCTTC. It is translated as CASSFDFSLQFF.

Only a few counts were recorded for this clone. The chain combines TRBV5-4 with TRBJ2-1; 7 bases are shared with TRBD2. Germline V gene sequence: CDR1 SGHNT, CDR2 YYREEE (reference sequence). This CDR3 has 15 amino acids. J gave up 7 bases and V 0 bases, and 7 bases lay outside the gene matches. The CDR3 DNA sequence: TGTGCCAGCAGCTTGGGCGGGAGAGGGGAGAATGAGCAGTTCTTC. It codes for CASSLGGRGENEQFF. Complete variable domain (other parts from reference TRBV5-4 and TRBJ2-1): ETGVTQSPTHLIKTRGQQVTLRCSSQSGHNTVSWYQQALGQGPQFIFQYYREEENGRGNFPPRFSGLQFPNYSSELNVNALELDDSALYLCASSLGGRGENEQFFGPGTRLTVL.

The CDR3 here is CASSMAPGRLSNQPQHF. The DNA for the CDR3 is TGTGCCAGTAGTATGGCCCCTGGCAGGCTCTCCAATCAGCCCCAGCATTTT. This chain joins TRBV19 and TRBJ1-5; D not certain. Trimming cost V 3 bases and J 3 bases, with 18 bases left between them. Germline CDR1 reads LNHDA; CDR2 reads SQIVND (reference sequence). The CDR3 length is 17 residues.

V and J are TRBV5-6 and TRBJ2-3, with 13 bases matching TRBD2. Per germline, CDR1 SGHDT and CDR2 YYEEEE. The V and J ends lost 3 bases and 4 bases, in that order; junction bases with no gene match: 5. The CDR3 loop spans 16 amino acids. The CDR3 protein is CASSSGTSGVADTQYF. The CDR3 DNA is TGTGCCAGCAGCTCCGGGACTAGCGGGGTGGCAGATACGCAGTATTTT. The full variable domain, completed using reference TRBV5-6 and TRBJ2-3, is DAGVTQSPTHLIKTRGQQVTLRCSPKSGHDTVSWYQQALGQGPQFIFQYYEEEERQRGNFPDRFSGHQFPNYSSELNVNALLLGDSALYLCASSSGTSGVADTQYFGPGTRLTVL.

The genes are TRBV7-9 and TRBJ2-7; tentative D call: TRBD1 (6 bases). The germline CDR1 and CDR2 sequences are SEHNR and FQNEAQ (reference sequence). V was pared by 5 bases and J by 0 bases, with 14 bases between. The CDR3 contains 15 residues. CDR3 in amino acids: CASSPGTFSSYEQYF. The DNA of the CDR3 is TGTGCCAGCAGCCCGGGGACATTTAGCTCCTACGAGCAGTACTTC.

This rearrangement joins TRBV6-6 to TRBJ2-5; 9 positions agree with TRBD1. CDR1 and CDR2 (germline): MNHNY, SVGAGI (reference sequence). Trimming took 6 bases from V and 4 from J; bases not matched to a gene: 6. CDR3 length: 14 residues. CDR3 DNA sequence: TGTGCCAGCAGCCCCTGGACAGGGGCAGAGACCCAGTACTTC. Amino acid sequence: CASSPWTGAETQYF.

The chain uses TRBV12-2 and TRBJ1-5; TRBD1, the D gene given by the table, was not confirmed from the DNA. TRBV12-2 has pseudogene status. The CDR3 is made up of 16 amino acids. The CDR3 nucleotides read TGTGCAAGTCGCTCTGAGGACAGGGAAGACAATCAGCCCCAGCATTTT. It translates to CASRSEDREDNQPQHF.

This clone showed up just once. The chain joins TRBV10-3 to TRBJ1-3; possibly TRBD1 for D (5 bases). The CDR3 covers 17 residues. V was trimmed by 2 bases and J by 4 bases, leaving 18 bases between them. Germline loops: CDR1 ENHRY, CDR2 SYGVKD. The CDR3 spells CAISEPPGLVGGNTIYF. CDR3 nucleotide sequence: TGTGCCATCAGTGAGCCGCCAGGGCTCGTAGGGGGAAACACCATATATTTT.

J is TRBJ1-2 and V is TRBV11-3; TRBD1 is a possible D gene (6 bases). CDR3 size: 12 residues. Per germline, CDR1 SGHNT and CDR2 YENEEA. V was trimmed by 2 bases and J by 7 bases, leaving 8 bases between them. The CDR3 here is CASSLTGSGYTF. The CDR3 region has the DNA TGTGCCAGCAGCTTAACAGGGAGTGGCTACACCTTC. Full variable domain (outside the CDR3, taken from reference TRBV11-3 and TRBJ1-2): EAGVVQSPRYKIIEKKQPVAFWCNPISGHNTLYWYLQNLGQGPELLIRYENEEAVDDSQLPKDRFSAERLKGVDSTLKIQPAELGDSAVYLCASSLTGSGYTFGSGTRLTVV.

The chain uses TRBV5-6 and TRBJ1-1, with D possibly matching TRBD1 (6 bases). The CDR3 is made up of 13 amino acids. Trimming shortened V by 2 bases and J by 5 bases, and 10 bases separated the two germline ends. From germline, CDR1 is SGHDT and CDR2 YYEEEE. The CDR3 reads CASSFGGQTEAFF. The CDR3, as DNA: TGTGCCAGCAGCTTCGGGGGGCAGACTGAAGCTTTCTTT.

CDR3 loop: CASSTAGTGETQYF. In DNA form, the CDR3 reads TGTGCCAGCAGCACAGCCGGGACAGGGGAGACCCAGTACTTC. The rearrangement links TRBV7-9 to TRBJ2-5; 9 bases align to TRBD1. V dropped 5 bases and J dropped 5; count of bases not matched to a gene: 6. Germline V lookup: CDR1 SEHNR, CDR2 FQNEAQ (reference sequence). The CDR3 loop spans 14 amino acids.